This passage covers 19 T cell receptor beta chains from one sample sequenced in a study of blood T cell repertoires in COVID-19. Profiling relied on immunoSEQ multiplex PCR, and the TCRdb table lists in-frame clones only, not all of them. The sample consists of roughly 200,000 clones, around 83% of them appearing once. Sequenced material: peripheral blood. These receptors were taken from a woman of 80 years or more with COVID-19, enrolled during active disease.

The chain combines TRBV27 with TRBJ2-2; perhaps TRBD1 as D (5 bases). This CDR3 spans 14 amino acids. Germline lookup yields CDR1 MNHEY and CDR2 SMNVEV (reference sequence). V was pared by 7 bases and J by 2 bases, with 11 bases between. Here the CDR3 reads CASKGQFNTGELFF. The CDR3 nucleotides read TGTGCCAGCAAGGGGCAGTTTAACACCGGGGAGCTGTTTTTT.

This chain uses TRBV13 with TRBJ1-3; the D gene is possibly TRBD1 (5 bases). This CDR3 contains 15 residues. Germline loops: CDR1 PRHDT, CDR2 FYEKMQ (reference sequence). V lost 4 bases and J 1 base, leaving 11 bases between the germline ends. The CDR3 sequence is CASSSRGRSGNTIYF. Written as DNA, the CDR3 is TGTGCCAGCAGCTCCCGGGGGAGATCTGGAAACACCATATATTTT.

The gene calls are TRBV24-1 and TRBJ2-3, with a weak D call TRBD2 (6 bases). The CDR3 runs 13 residues. Germline V gives CDR1 KGHDR, CDR2 SFDVKD. V lost 4 bases to trimming and J lost 3 bases, with 7 bases between them. CDR3 bases: TGTGCCACCAGTGAGGGAGGAACAGATACGCAGTATTTT. Translating it yields CATSEGGTDTQYF.

V is TRBV28 and J is TRBJ1-6, with 8 bases that match TRBD1. This CDR3 contains 14 residues. The V segment lost 6 bases and the J segment 5 bases; nucleotides outside the gene matches: 3. Germline V gene sequence: CDR1 MDHEN, CDR2 SYDVKM. DNA for the CDR3: TGTGCCAGCAGACAGGACAGGGATAATTCACCCCTCCACTTT. Translated, it gives CASRQDRDNSPLHF.

J is TRBJ2-1 and V is TRBV10-3; 9 positions match TRBD1. Germline V CDR1 and CDR2: ENHRY, SYGVKD. This CDR3 contains 13 residues. With 5 bases clipped from V and 7 bases from J, the junction kept 3 bases outside the gene matches. CDR3 DNA: TGTGCCATCAGTCGGACAGGGGATAATGAGCAGTTCTTC. The encoded protein is CAISRTGDNEQFF.

The count of this clone is one. The chain is built from TRBV29-1 and TRBJ1-2; possibly TRBD1 for D (5 bases). The CDR3 sequence is 13 residues long. The V end lost 7 bases, the J end lost 4 bases, and 16 bases lay between the germline ends. CDR1 SQVTM and CDR2 ANQGSEA come from the germline V gene. CDR3 DNA sequence: TGCAGCGCTATCCCCGGGGGTGCCTATGGCTACACCTTC. Its protein is CSAIPGGAYGYTF.

This clone has a handful of counts. The chain couples TRBV18 to TRBJ1-1; D ambiguous. The CDR3 sequence is 15 residues long. Trimming removed 3 bases from V and 0 bases from J, with 11 bases in between. Germline V gene sequence: CDR1 KGHSH, CDR2 LQKENI. The CDR3 DNA reads as TGTGCCAGCTCACCCACTAGCGGACTGAACACTGAAGCTTTCTTT. Protein sequence: CASSPTSGLNTEAFF. The entire variable domain, with the rest obtained from reference TRBV18 and TRBJ1-1, is as follows: NAGVMQNPRHLVRRRGQEARLRCSPMKGHSHVYWYRQLPEEGLKFMVYLQKENIIDESGMPKERFSAEFPKEGPSILRIQQVVRGDSAAYFCASSPTSGLNTEAFFGQGTRLTVV.

The chain carries TRBV2 and TRBJ1-6; a possible D gene is TRBD1 (6 bases). This CDR3 is 14 amino acids long. The germline V gene has CDR1 SNHLY and CDR2 FYNNEI. V was shortened by 3 bases and J by 7 bases, with 10 bases between the two germline ends. CDR3 sequence reads: CASSEQGRNSPLHF. The DNA of the CDR3 is TGTGCCAGCAGTGAGCAGGGGAGAAATTCACCCCTCCACTTT.

The chain joins TRBV27 to TRBJ1-1, with a possible D match to TRBD1 (5 bases). The CDR3 is made up of 12 amino acids. Per germline, CDR1 MNHEY and CDR2 SMNVEV (reference sequence). Trimming stripped 9 bases from V and 5 bases from J, with 13 bases between. The CDR3 is CASQGYGTEAFF. The CDR3 DNA is TGTGCCAGTCAGGGATACGGGACTGAAGCTTTCTTT.

This clone was detected only a few times. The chain employs TRBV7-9 and TRBJ2-2; TRBD2 is a possible D gene (6 bases). The CDR3 spans 14 residues. Trimming pared 7 bases from V and 3 bases from J, leaving 12 bases between. Per germline, CDR1 SEHNR and CDR2 FQNEAQ (reference sequence). The chain's CDR3 is CASTTEGYTGELFF. The CDR3 DNA reads as TGTGCCAGCACCACGGAGGGTTACACCGGGGAGCTGTTTTTT.

This rearrangement joins TRBV7-9 to TRBJ2-3, with D uncertain. Trimming took 4 bases from V and 0 from J, leaving 11 bases between them. This CDR3 is 15 amino acids long. Germline CDR1 is SEHNR and CDR2 is FQNEAQ (reference sequence). CDR3 DNA sequence: TGTGCCAGCAGCTCGACCAAGACTAGCACAGATACGCAGTATTTT. Translated: CASSSTKTSTDTQYF.

The chain employs TRBV27 and TRBJ1-5; 8 bases are shared with TRBD1. Germline V gives CDR1 MNHEY, CDR2 SMNVEV (reference sequence). J was trimmed by 4 bases and V by 7 bases; bases with no gene match: 3. The CDR3 totals 13 residues. CDR3 protein: CASTGGGNQPQHF. The CDR3 nucleotides read TGTGCCAGCACAGGGGGCGGTAATCAGCCCCAGCATTTT.

This chain links TRBV4-1 with TRBJ2-2; TRBD2 aligns across 9 bases. Germline V gene lookup returns CDR1 MGHRA and CDR2 YSYEKL. V was clipped by 0 bases and J by 5 bases; unmatched bases: 10. This CDR3 has 18 amino acids. CDR3 amino acids: CASSQEKAGGHQTGELFF. CDR3 DNA: TGCGCCAGCAGCCAAGAAAAAGCGGGGGGTCACCAAACCGGGGAGCTGTTTTTT.

The chain combines TRBV7-9 with TRBJ1-5, with TRBD1 as a possible D gene (6 bases). Trimming stripped 5 bases from V and 7 bases from J, with 18 bases between. Germline V lookup: CDR1 SEHNR, CDR2 FQNEAQ (reference sequence). The CDR3 sequence is 15 residues long. In DNA form, the CDR3 reads TGTGCCAGCAGCGCGCAGGGGCTGCGGAAACAGCCCCAGCATTTT. Encoded protein: CASSAQGLRKQPQHF.

This clone came up a few times. CDR3 protein: CATRGPGELFF. CDR3 DNA: TGTGCCACCCGAGGGCCCGGGGAGCTGTTTTTT. V gene TRBV6-5 combines with J gene TRBJ2-2; D perhaps matches TRBD2 (5 bases). Germline-derived CDR1 and CDR2 are MNHEY and SVGAGI. This CDR3 is 11 amino acids long. Trimming stripped 10 bases from V and 6 bases from J, with 9 bases between.

The gene calls are TRBV28 and TRBJ1-1; 7 nucleotides match TRBD1. Germline V gene lookup returns CDR1 MDHEN and CDR2 SYDVKM. The CDR3 loop spans 15 amino acids. Unmatched junction bases numbered 10, after V lost 7 bases and J lost 2 bases. The DNA for the CDR3 is TGTGCCAGCACCCTCCCTGGGACAGTAAACACTGAAGCTTTCTTT. Translation: CASTLPGTVNTEAFF.

This sequence joins TRBV18 and TRBJ2-7, with 8 nucleotides matching TRBD2. The CDR3 runs 18 residues. CDR1 and CDR2 (germline): KGHSH, LQKENI. Trimming took 0 bases from V and 2 from J; bases not matched to a gene: 12. Here the CDR3 reads CASSPPPASGRSTYEQYF. CDR3 nucleotide sequence: TGTGCCAGCTCACCACCTCCGGCTAGCGGGCGGAGTACCTACGAGCAGTACTTC. Full variable domain (missing parts from reference TRBV18 and TRBJ2-7): NAGVMQNPRHLVRRRGQEARLRCSPMKGHSHVYWYRQLPEEGLKFMVYLQKENIIDESGMPKERFSAEFPKEGPSILRIQQVVRGDSAAYFCASSPPPASGRSTYEQYFGPGTRLTVT.

The chain carries TRBV11-2 and TRBJ2-4, with 9 positions matching TRBD2. Germline assignment: CDR1 SGHAT and CDR2 FQNNGV. V dropped 8 bases and J dropped 2; count of bases not matched to a gene: 13. The CDR3 consists of 17 residues. The DNA of the CDR3 is TGTGCCAGCCCAAAAGGCGGGAGGGGAGGGACCAAAAACATTCAGTACTTC. Translation: CASPKGGRGGTKNIQYF.

The V and J genes are TRBV19 and TRBJ1-5; 9 bases match TRBD1. Germline values: CDR1 LNHDA, CDR2 SQIVND (reference sequence). This CDR3 is 17 amino acids long. The V segment lost 10 bases and the J segment 0 bases; nucleotides outside the gene matches: 13. CDR3 in DNA: TGTGCCACAAGGGGGGGACAGGGAGCCTATAGCAATCAGCCCCAGCATTTT. Translating it yields CATRGGQGAYSNQPQHF.